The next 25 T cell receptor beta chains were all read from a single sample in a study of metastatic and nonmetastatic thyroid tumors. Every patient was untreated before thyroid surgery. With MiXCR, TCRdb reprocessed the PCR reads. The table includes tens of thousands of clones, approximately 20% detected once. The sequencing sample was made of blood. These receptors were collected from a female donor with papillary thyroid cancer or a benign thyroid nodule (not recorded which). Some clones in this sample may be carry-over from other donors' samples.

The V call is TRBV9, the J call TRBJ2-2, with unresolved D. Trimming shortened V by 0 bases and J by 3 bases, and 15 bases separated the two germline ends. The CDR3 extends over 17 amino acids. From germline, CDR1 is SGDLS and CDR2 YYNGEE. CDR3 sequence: CASSVAQGYLDTGELFF. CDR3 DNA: TGTGCCAGCAGCGTAGCTCAAGGGTACCTGGACACCGGGGAGCTGTTTTTT. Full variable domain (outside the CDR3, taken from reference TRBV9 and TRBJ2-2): DSGVTQTPKHLITATGQRVTLRCSPRSGDLSVYWYQQSLDQGLQFLIQYYNGEERAKGNILERFSAQQFPDLHSELNLSSLELGDSALYFCASSVAQGYLDTGELFFGEGSRLTVL.

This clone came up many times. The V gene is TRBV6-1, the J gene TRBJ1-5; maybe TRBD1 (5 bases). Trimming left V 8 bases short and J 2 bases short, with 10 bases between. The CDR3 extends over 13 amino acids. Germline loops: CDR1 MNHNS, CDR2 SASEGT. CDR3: CASQVQGNQPQHF. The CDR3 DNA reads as TGTGCCAGCCAGGTACAGGGCAATCAGCCCCAGCATTTT.

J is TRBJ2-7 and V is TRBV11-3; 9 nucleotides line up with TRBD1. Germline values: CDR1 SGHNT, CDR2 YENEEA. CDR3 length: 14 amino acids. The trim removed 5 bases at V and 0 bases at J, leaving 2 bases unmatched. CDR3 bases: TGTGCCAGCAGCGGGGACAGGGACTCCTACGAGCAGTACTTC. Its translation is CASSGDRDSYEQYF.

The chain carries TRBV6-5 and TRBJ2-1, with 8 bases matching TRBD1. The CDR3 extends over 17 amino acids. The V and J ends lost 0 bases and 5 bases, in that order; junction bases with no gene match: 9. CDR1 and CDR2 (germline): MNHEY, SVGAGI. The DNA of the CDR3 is TGTGCCAGCAGTTACTCGATGGGCGGGACAGGTAACAATGAGCAGTTCTTC. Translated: CASSYSMGGTGNNEQFF.

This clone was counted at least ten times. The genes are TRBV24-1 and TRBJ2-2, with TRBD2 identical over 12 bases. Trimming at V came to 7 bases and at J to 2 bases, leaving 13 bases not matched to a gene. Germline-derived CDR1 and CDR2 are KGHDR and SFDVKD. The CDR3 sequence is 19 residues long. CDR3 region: CATRGTSGLSALNTGELFF. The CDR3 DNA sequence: TGTGCCACCAGGGGGACTAGCGGGCTCAGCGCCCTTAACACCGGGGAGCTGTTTTTT.

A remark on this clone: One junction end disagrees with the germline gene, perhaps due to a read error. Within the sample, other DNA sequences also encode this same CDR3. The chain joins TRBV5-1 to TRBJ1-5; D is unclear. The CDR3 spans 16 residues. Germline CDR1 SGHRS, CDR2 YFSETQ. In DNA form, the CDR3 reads TGCGCCAGTAGCTTGGCCGGACCAGGTAGCAATCAGCCCCAGCATTTT. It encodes CASSLAGPGSNQPQHF.

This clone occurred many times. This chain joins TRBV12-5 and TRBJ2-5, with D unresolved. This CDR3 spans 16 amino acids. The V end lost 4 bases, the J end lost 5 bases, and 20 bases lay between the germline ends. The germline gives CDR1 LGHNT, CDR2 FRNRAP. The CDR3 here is CASGSERASRRETQYF. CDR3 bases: TGTGCTAGTGGTTCAGAACGGGCCTCACGACGGGAGACCCAGTACTTC.

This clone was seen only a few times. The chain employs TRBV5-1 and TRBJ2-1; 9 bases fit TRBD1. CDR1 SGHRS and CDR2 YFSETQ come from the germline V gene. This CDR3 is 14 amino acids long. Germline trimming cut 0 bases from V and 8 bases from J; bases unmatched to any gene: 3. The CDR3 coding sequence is TGCGCCAGCAGCTTGGCGGACAGGGGCCATGAGCAGTTCTTC. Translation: CASSLADRGHEQFF.

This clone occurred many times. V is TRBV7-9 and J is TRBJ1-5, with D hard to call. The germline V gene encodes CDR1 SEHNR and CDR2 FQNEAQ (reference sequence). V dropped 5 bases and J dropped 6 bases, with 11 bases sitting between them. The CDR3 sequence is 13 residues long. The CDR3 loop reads CASSDLAGQPQHF. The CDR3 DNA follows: TGTGCCAGCAGCGACCTAGCGGGTCAGCCCCAGCATTTT.

CDR3 region: CASSSSPLAGATYNEQFF. CDR3 nucleotides: TGTGCCAGCAGCTCGTCACCTCTAGCTGGGGCCACCTACAATGAGCAGTTCTTC. The gene calls are TRBV11-2 and TRBJ2-1; D possibly uses TRBD1 or TRBD2 (5 bases each). CDR1 and CDR2 (germline): SGHAT, FQNNGV. This CDR3 has 18 residues. V was trimmed by 4 bases and J by 2 bases, leaving 21 bases between them. The full variable domain, completed using reference TRBV11-2 and TRBJ2-1, is EAGVAQSPRYKIIEKRQSVAFWCNPISGHATLYWYQQILGQGPKLLIQFQNNGVVDDSQLPKDRFSAERLKGVDSTLKIQPAKLEDSAVYLCASSSSPLAGATYNEQFFGPGTRLTVL.

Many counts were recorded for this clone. This CDR3 is CASRPPDLRADANEQFF. Written as DNA, the CDR3 is TGTGCCAGCAGACCCCCCGATCTCAGGGCGGACGCGAATGAGCAGTTCTTC. The rearrangement joins TRBV6-5 to TRBJ2-1; D is possibly TRBD1 (5 bases). Per germline, CDR1 MNHEY and CDR2 SVGAGI. Trimming removed 6 bases at V and 7 bases at J, with 25 bases between. The CDR3 extends over 17 amino acids.

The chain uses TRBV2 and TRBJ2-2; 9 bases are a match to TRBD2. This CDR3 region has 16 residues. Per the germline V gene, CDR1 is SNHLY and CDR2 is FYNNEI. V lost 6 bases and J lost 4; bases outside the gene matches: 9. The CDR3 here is CASRISSGSGTGELFF. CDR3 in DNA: TGTGCCAGCAGGATAAGTAGCGGGAGTGGCACCGGGGAGCTGTTTTTT. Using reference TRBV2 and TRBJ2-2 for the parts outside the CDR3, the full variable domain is EPEVTQTPSHQVTQMGQEVILRCVPISNHLYFYWYRQILGQKVEFLVSFYNNEISEKSEIFDDQFSVERPDGSNFTLKIRSTKLEDSAMYFCASRISSGSGTGELFFGEGSRLTVL.

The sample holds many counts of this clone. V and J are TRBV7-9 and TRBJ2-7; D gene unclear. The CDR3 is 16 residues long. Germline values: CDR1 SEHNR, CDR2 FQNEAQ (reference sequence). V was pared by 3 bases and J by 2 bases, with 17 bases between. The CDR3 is CASSFRFEDGPYEQYF. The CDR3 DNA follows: TGTGCCAGCAGCTTCCGGTTCGAGGACGGCCCCTACGAGCAGTACTTC.

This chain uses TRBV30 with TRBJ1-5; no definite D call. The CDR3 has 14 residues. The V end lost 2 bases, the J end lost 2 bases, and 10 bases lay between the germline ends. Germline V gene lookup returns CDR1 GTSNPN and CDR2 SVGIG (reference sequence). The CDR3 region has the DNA TGTGCCTGGAGTTACCCGGGAGGCAATCAGCCCCAGCATTTT. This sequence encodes CAWSYPGGNQPQHF.

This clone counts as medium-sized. CDR3 coding DNA: TGTGCCAGCAGCTTAGTGGACACTAACTATGGCTACACCTTC. Its protein is CASSLVDTNYGYTF. This sequence joins TRBV7-3 and TRBJ1-2; TRBD1 might be the D (5 bases). The germline V gene encodes CDR1 SGHTA and CDR2 FQGTGA. V was pared by 2 bases and J by 0 bases, with 7 bases between. The length of the CDR3 is 14 residues.

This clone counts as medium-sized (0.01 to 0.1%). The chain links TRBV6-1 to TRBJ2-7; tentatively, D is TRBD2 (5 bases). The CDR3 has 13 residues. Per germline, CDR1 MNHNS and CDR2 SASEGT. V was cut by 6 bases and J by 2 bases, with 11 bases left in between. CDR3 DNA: TGTGCCAGCAGCCATAGCGCGACCTACGAGCAGTACTTC. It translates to CASSHSATYEQYF.

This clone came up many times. The CDR3 bases are TGTGCTAGTGGTTTGGTGACAGGGGGGGACTACGAGCAGTACTTC. Its protein product is CASGLVTGGDYEQYF. V and J are TRBV12-5 and TRBJ2-7; 9 positions match TRBD1. The CDR3 extends over 15 amino acids. J gave up 3 bases and V 0 bases, and 3 bases lay outside the gene matches. Germline V gene lookup returns CDR1 LGHNT and CDR2 FRNRAP.

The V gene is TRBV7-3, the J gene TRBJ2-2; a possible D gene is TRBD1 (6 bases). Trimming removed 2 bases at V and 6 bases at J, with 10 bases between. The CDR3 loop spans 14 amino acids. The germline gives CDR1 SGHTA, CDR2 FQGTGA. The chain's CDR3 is CASSLQGHAGELFF. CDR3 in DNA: TGTGCCAGCAGCTTACAGGGACACGCCGGGGAGCTGTTTTTT.

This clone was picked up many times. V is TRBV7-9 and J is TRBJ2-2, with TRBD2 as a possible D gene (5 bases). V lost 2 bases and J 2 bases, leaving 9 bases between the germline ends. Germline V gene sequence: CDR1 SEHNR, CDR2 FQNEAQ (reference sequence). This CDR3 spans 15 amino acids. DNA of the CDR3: TGTGCCAGCAGCTTATCGGGGATTAACACCGGGGAGCTGTTTTTT. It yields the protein CASSLSGINTGELFF.

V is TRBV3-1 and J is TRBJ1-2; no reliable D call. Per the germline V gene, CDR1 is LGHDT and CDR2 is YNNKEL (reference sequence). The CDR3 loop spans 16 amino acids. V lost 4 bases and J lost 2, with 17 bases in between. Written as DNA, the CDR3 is TGTGCCAGCAGCCGAGAACGGGAGACGGCAAACTATGGCTACACCTTC. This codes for CASSRERETANYGYTF.

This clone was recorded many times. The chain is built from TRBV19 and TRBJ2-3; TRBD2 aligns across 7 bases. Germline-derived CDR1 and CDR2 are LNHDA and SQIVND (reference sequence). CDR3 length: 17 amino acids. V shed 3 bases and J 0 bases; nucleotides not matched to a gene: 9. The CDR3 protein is CASSISLAVYSTDTQYF. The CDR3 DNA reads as TGTGCCAGTAGTATCTCTCTAGCGGTCTACAGCACAGATACGCAGTATTTT.

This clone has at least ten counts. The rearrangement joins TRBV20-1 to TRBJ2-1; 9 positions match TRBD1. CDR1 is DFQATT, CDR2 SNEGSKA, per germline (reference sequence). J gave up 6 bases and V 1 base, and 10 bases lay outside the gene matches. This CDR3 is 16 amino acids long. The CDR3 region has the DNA TGCAGTGCTAGAGCCCGGGACAGGGCCGCCTCCAATGAGCAGTTCTTC. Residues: CSARARDRAASNEQFF.

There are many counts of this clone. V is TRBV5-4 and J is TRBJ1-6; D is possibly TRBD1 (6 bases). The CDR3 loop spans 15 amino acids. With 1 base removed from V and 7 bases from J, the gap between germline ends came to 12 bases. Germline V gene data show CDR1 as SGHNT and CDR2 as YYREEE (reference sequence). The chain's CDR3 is CASSLLDSLNSPLHF. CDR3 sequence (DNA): TGTGCCAGCAGCTTGCTGGACAGCTTGAATTCACCCCTCCACTTT. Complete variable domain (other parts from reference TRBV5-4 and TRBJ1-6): ETGVTQSPTHLIKTRGQQVTLRCSSQSGHNTVSWYQQALGQGPQFIFQYYREEENGRGNFPPRFSGLQFPNYSSELNVNALELDDSALYLCASSLLDSLNSPLHFGNGTRLTVT.

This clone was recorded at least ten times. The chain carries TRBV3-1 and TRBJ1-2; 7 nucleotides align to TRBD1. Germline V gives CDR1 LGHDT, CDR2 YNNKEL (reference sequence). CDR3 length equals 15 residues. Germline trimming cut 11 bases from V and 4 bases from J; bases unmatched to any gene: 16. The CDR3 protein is CAPRLDREISYGYTF. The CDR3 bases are TGTGCCCCACGACTTGACAGGGAGATATCCTATGGCTACACCTTC.

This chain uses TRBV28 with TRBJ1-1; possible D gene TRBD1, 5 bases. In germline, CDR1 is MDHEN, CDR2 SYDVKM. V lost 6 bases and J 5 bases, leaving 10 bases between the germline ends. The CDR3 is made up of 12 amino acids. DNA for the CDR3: TGTGCCAGCAGGGGGACGGGGACTGAAGCTTTCTTT. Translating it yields CASRGTGTEAFF. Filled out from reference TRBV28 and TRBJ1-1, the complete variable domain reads DVKVTQSSRYLVKRTGEKVFLECVQDMDHENMFWYRQDPGLGLRLIYFSYDVKMKEKGDIPEGYSVSREKKERFSLILESASTNQTSMYLCASRGTGTEAFFGQGTRLTVV.